The rows below give T cell receptor beta chains drawn from one sample of a study of early T cells in non-severe SARS-CoV-2 infection. Each CDR3 protein is one row after TCRdb ran MiXCR on the 5' RACE reads. This table holds approximately 77,000 distinct CDR3 sequences, over 4% found once. The sample consisted of whole blood, taken at baseline. The receptor set was obtained from an adult who was a healthcare worker with PCR-confirmed SARS-CoV-2 infection or an uninfected control (not recorded which). Each CDR3 is given with its conserved first and last residue. Fields, in order: V gene, J gene, CDR3 protein.

v_gene: TRBV12-3/TRBV12-4; j_gene: TRBJ2-1; CDR3aa: CASSFGGTEQFF
v_gene: TRBV6-5; j_gene: TRBJ2-1; CDR3aa: CASSSKLAEQPLKYNEQFF
v_gene: TRBV5-1; j_gene: TRBJ2-7; CDR3aa: CASSSDRPTSGRGEQYF
v_gene: TRBV6-5; j_gene: TRBJ2-3; CDR3aa: CASSQRRSTDTQYF
v_gene: TRBV6-2/TRBV6-3; j_gene: TRBJ2-1; CDR3aa: CASTTLSGRANNEQFF
v_gene: TRBV19; j_gene: TRBJ1-4; CDR3aa: CAGRDKHEKLFF
v_gene: TRBV10-3; j_gene: TRBJ2-3; CDR3aa: CAISEWTGMGDTQYF
v_gene: TRBV11-2; j_gene: TRBJ2-7; CDR3aa: CASSFPGTGVTHEQYF
v_gene: TRBV7-9; j_gene: TRBJ2-1; CDR3aa: CASSFPRRGSSYNEQFF
v_gene: TRBV27; j_gene: TRBJ2-2; CDR3aa: CASNGGGSAGELFF
v_gene: TRBV20-1; j_gene: TRBJ1-2; CDR3aa: CSARPGQGAWVYGYTF
v_gene: TRBV5-1; j_gene: TRBJ1-1; CDR3aa: CASRLIMGQGVNTEAFF
v_gene: TRBV7-9; j_gene: TRBJ2-7; CDR3aa: CASSFETGREQYF
v_gene: TRBV7-6; j_gene: TRBJ2-5; CDR3aa: CASSLLGLQETQYF
v_gene: TRBV12-3/TRBV12-4; j_gene: TRBJ2-7; CDR3aa: CASSLRGPGGIDEQYF
v_gene: TRBV6-6; j_gene: TRBJ2-7; CDR3aa: CAGSPAGTGIYEQYF
v_gene: TRBV4-1; j_gene: TRBJ1-1; CDR3aa: CASSQGQVNTEAFF
v_gene: TRBV27; j_gene: TRBJ1-5; CDR3aa: CASSLLGQPQHF
v_gene: TRBV9; j_gene: TRBJ1-1; CDR3aa: CASSHRGPGTEAFF
v_gene: TRBV20-1; j_gene: TRBJ1-5; CDR3aa: CSARDTGQPQHF
v_gene: TRBV28; j_gene: TRBJ2-1; CDR3aa: CASSPESGSWYNEQFF
v_gene: TRBV20-1; j_gene: TRBJ2-7; CDR3aa: CSARQGYEQYF
v_gene: TRBV28; j_gene: TRBJ2-1; CDR3aa: CASSRTGYNEQFF
v_gene: TRBV7-8; j_gene: TRBJ2-1; CDR3aa: CASSTGLLYNEQFF
v_gene: TRBV12-3/TRBV12-4; j_gene: TRBJ2-2; CDR3aa: CASSGLATPTGELFF
v_gene: TRBV6-2/TRBV6-3; j_gene: TRBJ1-1; CDR3aa: CASKQGAGGATEAFF
v_gene: TRBV24-1; j_gene: TRBJ1-2; CDR3aa: CVTSDLAGEGYTF
v_gene: TRBV9; j_gene: TRBJ2-1; CDR3aa: CASSAERITYNEQFF
v_gene: TRBV20-1; j_gene: TRBJ2-7; CDR3aa: CSADSSGRSYEQYF
v_gene: TRBV29-1; j_gene: TRBJ2-7; CDR3aa: CSSPPGTGEGYEQYF
v_gene: TRBV28; j_gene: TRBJ2-5; CDR3aa: CASSFPRETQYF
v_gene: TRBV5-4; j_gene: TRBJ2-6; CDR3aa: CASSLGDSGANVLTF
v_gene: TRBV6-1; j_gene: TRBJ1-2; CDR3aa: CASIGTGGYGYTF
v_gene: TRBV23-1; j_gene: TRBJ1-5; CDR3aa: CASSQSGSRQPQHF
v_gene: TRBV6-4; j_gene: TRBJ2-2; CDR3aa: CASSDAGTGGNTGELFF
v_gene: TRBV18; j_gene: TRBJ2-7; CDR3aa: CASSPTDRREQYF
v_gene: TRBV6-5; j_gene: TRBJ1-2; CDR3aa: CASSYDGNYGYTF
v_gene: TRBV20-1; j_gene: TRBJ2-3; CDR3aa: CSARDAGRDTQYF
v_gene: TRBV18; j_gene: TRBJ2-1; CDR3aa: CASSPLDRGGEQFF
v_gene: TRBV5-1; j_gene: TRBJ2-1; CDR3aa: CASSLVANPEQFF
v_gene: TRBV5-5; j_gene: TRBJ2-7; CDR3aa: CASRDYTYEQYF
v_gene: TRBV15; j_gene: TRBJ2-7; CDR3aa: CATSMGGQGYEQYF
v_gene: TRBV27; j_gene: TRBJ2-2; CDR3aa: CASSSGSNTGELFF
v_gene: TRBV10-3; j_gene: TRBJ2-5; CDR3aa: CAISETNRETQYF
v_gene: TRBV29-1; j_gene: TRBJ2-3; CDR3aa: CSVGPQYTDTQYF
v_gene: TRBV29-1; j_gene: TRBJ2-3; CDR3aa: CSVEGLDRGGTDTQYF
v_gene: TRBV27; j_gene: TRBJ1-5; CDR3aa: CASSLYFPGQGNQPQHF
v_gene: TRBV5-4; j_gene: TRBJ2-5; CDR3aa: CASSFDRGKETQYF